This entry lists 24 T cell receptor beta chains sequenced from one sample in a study of graft-versus-host responses after intestinal transplantation. Their cognate antigens are unknown. Clones were sequenced by immunoSEQ multiplex PCR, and TCRdb holds only the in-frame ones, with some missing. The table includes over 45,000 clones, around 92% detected once. The sequencing used unstimulated CD4+ T cells sorted from spleen or lymph node cells, collected before transplant. The origin of the receptors is a human donor who was the organ donor for an intestinal transplant.

The V call is TRBV28, the J call TRBJ2-7; the D gene is possibly TRBD1 (6 bases). The CDR3 sequence is 13 residues long. Germline V CDR1 and CDR2: MDHEN, SYDVKM. The ends were cut back, 6 bases at V and 2 bases at J, with 11 bases in the middle. The CDR3 loop reads CASRTGPTYEQYF. The CDR3 bases are TGTGCCAGCAGAACAGGGCCAACCTACGAGCAGTACTTC.

V gene TRBV29-1 combines with J gene TRBJ2-7, with D possibly TRBD2 on 7 matching bases. Germline CDR1 reads SQVTM; CDR2 reads ANQGSEA. V was cut by 4 bases and J by 2 bases, with 21 bases left in between. The length of the CDR3 is 16 residues. CDR3 loop: CSVAGGTQGYPYEQYF. CDR3 nucleotide sequence: TGCAGCGTTGCGGGGGGAACACAGGGCTACCCCTACGAGCAGTACTTC.

This chain connects TRBV28 to TRBJ2-7, with 12 bases that match TRBD1. Germline V gene lookup returns CDR1 MDHEN and CDR2 SYDVKM. CDR3 length: 15 amino acids. V lost 6 bases, J lost 2 bases, and 5 bases stayed unmatched. In DNA, the CDR3 is TGTGCCAGCAGCCCCGGGACAGGGGGCCCCTACGAGCAGTACTTC. This codes for CASSPGTGGPYEQYF.

The rearrangement joins TRBV7-8 to TRBJ2-5, with 9 bases fitting TRBD1. This CDR3 region has 14 residues. CDR1 SGHVS and CDR2 FQNEAQ come from the germline V gene. J lost 2 bases, V lost 5 bases, and 3 bases had no gene match. The CDR3 DNA reads TGTGCCAGCAGCAGTGACAGGGGGCAAGAGACCCAGTACTTC. Protein: CASSSDRGQETQYF.

The rearrangement joins TRBV15 to TRBJ2-7, with D perhaps TRBD2 (6 bases). Per the germline V gene, CDR1 is LNHNV and CDR2 is YYDKDF (reference sequence). Trimming left V 1 base short and J 1 base short, with 14 bases between. The CDR3 loop spans 16 amino acids. The CDR3 reads CATSRGGRTTSYEQYF. DNA of the CDR3: TGTGCCACCAGCAGAGGGGGACGGACTACTTCCTACGAGCAGTACTTC. Variable domain in full (rest from reference TRBV15 and TRBJ2-7): DAMVIQNPRYQVTQFGKPVTLSCSQTLNHNVMYWYQQKSSQAPKLLFHYYDKDFNNEADTPDNFQSRRPNTSFCFLDIRSPGLGDTAMYLCATSRGGRTTSYEQYFGPGTRLTVT.

V gene TRBV27 combines with J gene TRBJ2-2; the match to TRBD1 covers 10 bases. The J segment lost 7 bases and the V segment lost 3 bases, leaving 8 bases of the junction unmatched. Germline loops: CDR1 MNHEY, CDR2 SMNVEV (reference sequence). CDR3 size: 16 residues. The CDR3 nucleotides are TGTGCCAGCAGTTTGACAGGGGGCGGTACTGACGGGGAGCTGTTTTTT. Translation gives CASSLTGGGTDGELFF.

The J gene is TRBJ1-1, the V gene TRBV6-1, with TRBD1 identical over 7 bases. Germline V lookup: CDR1 MNHNS, CDR2 SASEGT. The CDR3 runs to 12 residues. Trimming cost V 6 bases and J 4 bases; bases outside gene matches: 2. The DNA for the CDR3 is TGTGCCAGCAGAGAGGGGGCCACTGAAGCTTTCTTT. It is translated as CASREGATEAFF.

V and J are TRBV11-2 and TRBJ2-7; 11 bases match TRBD1. Trimming removed 5 bases from V and 0 bases from J; junction bases left unmatched: 9. Germline V gene lookup returns CDR1 SGHAT and CDR2 FQNNGV. This CDR3 has 17 amino acids. The CDR3 region has the DNA TGTGCCAGCAGCAGGGACAGGGGGGCCCTGAGCTCCTACGAGCAGTACTTC. It is translated as CASSRDRGALSSYEQYF.

J is TRBJ1-2 and V is TRBV7-9, with TRBD1 as a possible D gene (5 bases). The CDR3 is 13 residues long. The germline V and J ends were trimmed by 3 bases and 4 bases, with 9 bases remaining between them. In germline, CDR1 is SEHNR, CDR2 FQNEAQ (reference sequence). CDR3 sequence reads: CASSLDTIYGYTF. The CDR3 DNA follows: TGTGCCAGCAGCTTGGACACGATCTATGGCTACACCTTC.

This clone has only one observation. The chain couples TRBV11-2 to TRBJ1-1; a weak D match, TRBD1 (6 bases). The CDR3 runs 13 residues. V was cut by 4 bases and J by 7 bases, with 13 bases left in between. Per the germline V gene, CDR1 is SGHAT and CDR2 is FQNNGV. CDR3 nucleotide sequence: TGTGCCAGCAGCTCATGGACAGACTTTGAAGCTTTCTTT. It yields the protein CASSSWTDFEAFF.

Notes on this clone: Other nucleotide sequences from this sample produce the same CDR3. The chain joins TRBV6-1 to TRBJ1-2; a weak D match, TRBD1 (6 bases). The V gene's germline CDR1 is MNHNS and CDR2 SASEGT. V gave up 6 bases and J gave up 3 bases, with 17 bases separating them. The CDR3 extends over 15 amino acids. DNA for the CDR3: TGTGCCAGCAGACTACTAACAGGGATGGACTATGGCTACACCTTC. Residues: CASRLLTGMDYGYTF.

V and J are TRBV6-5 and TRBJ2-7; 8 bases match TRBD2. The CDR3 runs 14 residues. CDR1 is MNHEY, CDR2 SVGAGI, per germline. V lost 2 bases, J lost 4 bases, and 4 bases stayed unmatched. The DNA of the CDR3 is TGTGCCAGCAGTTACATCGGGAGGGGATACGAGCAGTACTTC. It codes for CASSYIGRGYEQYF.

This clone was seen a single time. The rearrangement uses TRBV6-1 and TRBJ1-5; no clear D gene. This CDR3 has 16 amino acids. V was shortened by 3 bases and J by 0 bases, with 12 bases between the two germline ends. Germline V gene lookup returns CDR1 MNHNS and CDR2 SASEGT. The CDR3 loop reads CASSDSGPNSNQPQHF. The CDR3 coding sequence is TGTGCCAGCAGTGATTCTGGGCCAAATAGCAATCAGCCCCAGCATTTT.

The V gene is TRBV30, the J gene TRBJ2-3; 8 nucleotides match TRBD2. The CDR3 contains 14 residues. Trimming cost V 3 bases and J 3 bases; bases outside gene matches: 5. From germline, CDR1 is GTSNPN and CDR2 SVGIG (reference sequence). In DNA, the CDR3 is TGTGCCTGGAGCTCCGGGACTAGGACAGATACGCAGTATTTT. Its protein product is CAWSSGTRTDTQYF.

V is TRBV2 and J is TRBJ2-6, with D perhaps TRBD1 (6 bases). In germline, CDR1 is SNHLY, CDR2 FYNNEI. The CDR3 has 17 residues. V lost 8 bases and J 0 bases, leaving 17 bases between the germline ends. The CDR3 region has the DNA TGTGCCAGCCTCCGACAGGTCTCTCCCTCTGGGGCCAACGTCCTGACTTTC. Its translation: CASLRQVSPSGANVLTF. The full variable domain, rest sourced from reference TRBV2 and TRBJ2-6, is EPEVTQTPSHQVTQMGQEVILRCVPISNHLYFYWYRQILGQKVEFLVSFYNNEISEKSEIFDDQFSVERPDGSNFTLKIRSTKLEDSAMYFCASLRQVSPSGANVLTFGAGSRLTVL.

This sequence joins TRBV19 and TRBJ2-1, with 8 bases matching TRBD1. CDR3 length: 14 amino acids. V lost 7 bases to trimming and J lost 7 bases; unmatched junction nucleotides: 9. CDR1 and CDR2 (germline): LNHDA, SQIVND (reference sequence). The CDR3 reads CASKPGGARNEQFF. The CDR3 DNA reads TGTGCCAGTAAGCCAGGGGGCGCAAGAAATGAGCAGTTCTTC.

The genes are TRBV6-6 and TRBJ1-1, with D unresolved. Germline assignment: CDR1 MNHNY and CDR2 SVGAGI (reference sequence). Trimming pared 6 bases from V and 4 bases from J, leaving 15 bases between. This CDR3 is built from 14 residues. CDR3 sequence (DNA): TGTGCCAGCAGCCCCGAGGGTGGTATCACTGAAGCTTTCTTT. Its translation: CASSPEGGITEAFF.

V usage is TRBV6-5 and J usage is TRBJ1-1, with D perhaps matching TRBD1 (6 bases). CDR1 and CDR2 (germline): MNHEY, SVGAGI. The ends were cut back, 6 bases at V and 5 bases at J, with 19 bases in the middle. The CDR3 is 15 residues long. In nucleotides, the CDR3 is TGTGCCAGCAGCCCTTTACGGGGGGCGCAAACTGAAGCTTTCTTT. Its translation: CASSPLRGAQTEAFF.

This chain connects TRBV7-9 to TRBJ2-2; TRBD2 might be the D (6 bases). Between the trimmed V and J ends, which lost 5 bases and 4 bases, there was a span of 14 bases. Germline values: CDR1 SEHNR, CDR2 FQNEAQ (reference sequence). The CDR3 totals 15 residues. The CDR3 region is CASSLRGLLTGELFF. CDR3 nucleotides: TGTGCCAGCAGCCTAAGGGGACTCCTCACCGGGGAGCTGTTTTTT.

The rearrangement links TRBV25-1 to TRBJ1-4; 8 nucleotides line up with TRBD1. CDR3 length equals 15 residues. V gave up 4 bases and J gave up 8 bases; unmatched junction bases: 9. The germline CDR1 and CDR2 sequences are MGHDK and SYGVNS. CDR3 region: CASSAWEDRVEKLFF. CDR3 in DNA: TGTGCCAGCAGTGCCTGGGAGGACAGGGTCGAAAAACTGTTTTTT.

The rearrangement joins TRBV7-9 to TRBJ1-2; TRBD1 matches at 8 bases. The germline gives CDR1 SEHNR, CDR2 FQNEAQ (reference sequence). The CDR3 is made up of 15 amino acids. After removal of 1 base from V and 7 bases from J, the junction contained 8 bases not matched to a gene. In nucleotides, the CDR3 is TGTGCCAGCAGCTTAGGGGGGGGACAGGCTCGTGGCTACACCTTC. Protein product: CASSLGGGQARGYTF.

The sample holds one count of this clone. This chain uses TRBV28 with TRBJ1-2; no clear D gene. CDR1 MDHEN and CDR2 SYDVKM come from the germline V gene. V lost 5 bases, J lost 8 bases, and 15 bases lay in between. The CDR3 totals 13 residues. CDR3 DNA sequence: TGTGCCAGCAGTCTGGAGGAGGATCGGGGCTACACCTTC. It is translated as CASSLEEDRGYTF.

This chain joins TRBV5-4 and TRBJ2-7; 11 bases are a match to TRBD2. In germline, CDR1 is SGHNT, CDR2 YYREEE (reference sequence). This CDR3 has 19 amino acids. Trimming cost V 6 bases and J 3 bases; bases outside gene matches: 20. The CDR3 spells CASTPGSGRAGPRRYEQYF. As DNA, the CDR3 is TGTGCCAGCACCCCGGGTAGCGGGAGGGCCGGTCCTCGTCGCTACGAGCAGTACTTC.

The genes are TRBV28 and TRBJ1-1; 8 bases are shared with TRBD1. Per the germline V gene, CDR1 is MDHEN and CDR2 is SYDVKM. Germline trimming cut 4 bases from V and 7 bases from J; bases unmatched to any gene: 5. The CDR3 runs to 13 residues. The CDR3 protein is CASSYPGQDEAFF. The CDR3 DNA reads as TGTGCCAGCAGTTATCCGGGACAGGATGAAGCTTTCTTT.